Listed here are 8 T cell receptor beta chains from one sample, sequenced in a study of vaccination and CD4 T cells after COVID-19. Which antigens these TCRs recognize remains unknown. Regarding treatment: roughly ten-day PBMC culture with coronavirus spike peptide pools or control peptides (ViraFEST assay). Cultured CD4+ T-cell DNA underwent Oncomine TCR Beta short-read sequencing. Each CDR3 protein is one row after TCRdb ran MiXCR on the PCR reads. This sample has some 25,000 distinct CDR3 sequences; roughly 40% occur once, and the top ten carry roughly 7.8%. The material sequenced was CD4+ T cells from blood, cultured in vitro. These receptors were taken from a human donor who had recovered from COVID-19.

This clonotype came up a few times. This chain connects TRBV25-1 to TRBJ1-2; no definite D call. The V gene lost 4 bases and the J gene lost 8 bases, with 23 bases spanning the gap. Germline V gives CDR1 MGHDK, CDR2 SYGVNS. The CDR3 runs to 16 residues. The CDR3 here is CASSALWGLNLGGYTF. CDR3 nucleotide sequence: TGTGCCAGCAGTGCCCTATGGGGATTAAATCTGGGAGGCTACACCTTC.

The V and J genes are TRBV2 and TRBJ2-7; 8 bases are a match to TRBD2. Germline values: CDR1 SNHLY, CDR2 FYNNEI. The CDR3 totals 16 residues. J was trimmed by 0 bases and V by 2 bases; bases with no gene match: 6. The CDR3 DNA reads as TGTGCCAGCAGTGAATGGCGGGGGGACCACTCCTACGAGCAGTACTTC. Protein product: CASSEWRGDHSYEQYF.

The chain links TRBV11-3 to TRBJ2-1; 10 bases are shared with TRBD2. V was clipped by 6 bases and J by 1 base; unmatched bases: 0. Germline lookup yields CDR1 SGHNT and CDR2 YENEEA. This CDR3 comprises 14 residues. CDR3 nucleotide sequence: TGTGCCAGCAGTAGCGGGAGGTCCTACAATGAGCAGTTCTTC. This encodes CASSSGRSYNEQFF.

The CDR3 bases are TGTGCCAGCAGCTTGGATACAGATTTTCAAGAGACCCAGTACTTC. Its translation: CASSLDTDFQETQYF. The V and J genes are TRBV5-4 and TRBJ2-5; D gene unclear. Looked up from germline, CDR1 is SGHNT and CDR2 is YYREEE (reference sequence). V was trimmed by 0 bases and J by 2 bases, leaving 11 bases between them. The CDR3 is 15 residues long.

This clonotype showed up just a few times. The chain links TRBV7-7 to TRBJ2-5; tentative D call: TRBD1 (7 bases). Germline V gene lookup returns CDR1 SSHAT and CDR2 FNYEAQ (reference sequence). V gave up 3 bases and J gave up 4 bases, with 12 bases separating them. The CDR3 loop spans 14 amino acids. The DNA of the CDR3 is TGTGCCAGCAGCTTGAGACAGGGAGGAGAGACCCAGTACTTC. It is translated as CASSLRQGGETQYF.

This clonotype has just a few counts. This sequence joins TRBV6-5 and TRBJ2-3; D gene uncertain. Germline CDR1 reads MNHEY; CDR2 reads SVGAGI. The V and J ends lost 0 bases and 1 base respectively, with 14 bases between them. CDR3 length equals 17 residues. CDR3 in amino acids: CASSYSTLGLRTDTQYF. CDR3 nucleotides: TGTGCCAGCAGTTACTCGACTCTAGGGCTACGCACAGATACGCAGTATTTT.

The sample holds a few counts of this clonotype. This sequence joins TRBV20-1 and TRBJ1-5; 9 bases agree with TRBD1. Germline CDR1 reads DFQATT; CDR2 reads SNEGSKA (reference sequence). Trimming at V came to 0 bases and at J to 3 bases, leaving 3 bases not matched to a gene. This CDR3 is built from 15 residues. The CDR3 DNA reads as TGCAGTGCTAGAGATGGGACAGGGATCAATCAGCCCCAGCATTTT. Its translation is CSARDGTGINQPQHF.

The rearrangement links TRBV2 to TRBJ1-6; a weak D match, TRBD1 (5 bases). Germline lookup yields CDR1 SNHLY and CDR2 FYNNEI. The V end lost 4 bases, the J end lost 8 bases, and 15 bases lay between the germline ends. This CDR3 contains 15 residues. As DNA, the CDR3 is TGTGCCAGCAGTGCCGGAATCAGGGACTATTCACCCCTCCACTTT. Its protein product is CASSAGIRDYSPLHF.